These 10 T cell receptor beta chains were sequenced from one sample in a study of CD8 T cell repertoires and HIV-1 epitope variants. What these receptors recognize is not known. Measured with immunoSEQ multiplex PCR; TCRdb has only the in-frame clones, and not every one. Of 3,000 or so clones listed, 69% are singletons. Sequenced material: cultured CD8+ T cells derived from PBMCs. Receptor source: a male donor with HIV.

This sequence joins TRBV4-1 and TRBJ2-3; the D gene is possibly TRBD1 (6 bases). CDR3 length equals 14 residues. CDR1 and CDR2 (germline): MGHRA, YSYEKL. V was clipped by 1 base and J by 5 bases, with 10 bases between them. CDR3 residues: CASSQATGLDTQYF. CDR3 coding DNA: TGCGCCAGCAGCCAAGCTACAGGGTTAGATACGCAGTATTTT.

This clone was picked up a small number of times. The rearrangement uses TRBV5-1 and TRBJ2-7, with TRBD2 matching 7 bases. Germline V lookup: CDR1 SGHRS, CDR2 YFSETQ. Unmatched junction bases numbered 11, after V lost 2 bases and J lost 0 bases. The CDR3 sequence is 17 residues long. CDR3 residues: CASSLYSGTTSSYEQYF. The CDR3 region has the DNA TGCGCCAGCAGCTTATACAGCGGGACCACAAGCTCCTACGAGCAGTACTTC.

The rearrangement joins TRBV6-5 to TRBJ2-5, with TRBD1 matching 7 bases. The CDR3 covers 14 residues. J was trimmed by 9 bases and V by 7 bases; bases with no gene match: 14. Germline lookup yields CDR1 MNHEY and CDR2 SVGAGI. The CDR3 is CASTERTGEGAQYF. CDR3 nucleotides: TGTGCCAGCACCGAACGGACAGGCGAGGGGGCCCAGTACTTC.

The chain joins TRBV19 to TRBJ2-3; 9 nucleotides align to TRBD2. V lost 1 base, J lost 5 bases, and 4 bases stayed unmatched. The CDR3 is 15 residues long. Germline values: CDR1 LNHDA, CDR2 SQIVND (reference sequence). The CDR3 loop is CASSIVAGAVDTQYF. The DNA of the CDR3 is TGTGCCAGTAGTATAGTAGCGGGAGCAGTAGATACGCAGTATTTT.

This chain connects TRBV10-3 to TRBJ2-2; a possible D gene is TRBD1 (5 bases). V lost 5 bases and J lost 0, with 13 bases in between. This CDR3 comprises 16 residues. The germline CDR1 and CDR2 sequences are ENHRY and SYGVKD. The CDR3 nucleotides read TGTGCCATCAGTACCCTGACAGCCGCGAACACCGGGGAGCTGTTTTTT. Translating gives CAISTLTAANTGELFF.

A few counts support this clone. The rearrangement joins TRBV6-5 to TRBJ1-2, with no clear D. V was trimmed by 7 bases and J by 0 bases, leaving 15 bases between them. Germline CDR1 is MNHEY and CDR2 is SVGAGI. The CDR3 totals 15 residues. The DNA for the CDR3 is TGTGCCAGCACCCATGACGCAAAAGCTAACTATGGCTACACCTTC. It specifies CASTHDAKANYGYTF.

V and J are TRBV23-1 and TRBJ2-5; 7 nucleotides align to TRBD1. TRBV23-1 is treated as an ORF (open reading frame) with a function not yet certain. With 6 bases clipped from V and 5 bases from J, the junction kept 12 bases outside the gene matches. The CDR3 has 15 residues. CDR3 sequence reads: CASSQKDRVGETQYF. Written as DNA, the CDR3 is TGCGCCAGCAGCCAAAAAGACAGGGTGGGTGAGACCCAGTACTTC.

This clone has a handful of counts. J is TRBJ1-1 and V is TRBV28; D unresolved. From germline, CDR1 is MDHEN and CDR2 SYDVKM. V shed 6 bases and J shed 1 base, with 0 bases lying between them. CDR3 length: 10 amino acids. CDR3 DNA sequence: TGTGCCAGCAGGAACACTGAAGCTTTCTTT. Amino acids: CASRNTEAFF.

This chain joins TRBV4-1 and TRBJ1-1, with 9 bases identical to TRBD1. Germline V gene lookup returns CDR1 MGHRA and CDR2 YSYEKL. J gave up 6 bases and V 1 base, and 0 bases lay outside the gene matches. The CDR3 sequence is 13 residues long. CDR3 region: CASSQGTGAEAFF. In DNA form, the CDR3 reads TGCGCCAGCAGCCAAGGGACAGGGGCTGAAGCTTTCTTT.

The chain is built from TRBV27 and TRBJ2-2, with 9 positions matching TRBD2. The CDR3 spans 15 residues. Trimming at V came to 6 bases and at J to 5 bases, leaving 7 bases not matched to a gene. Per germline, CDR1 MNHEY and CDR2 SMNVEV (reference sequence). DNA of the CDR3: TGTGCCAGCAGCGACAAAGCGGGGGGAACCGGGGAGCTGTTTTTT. Protein product: CASSDKAGGTGELFF.